Shown below are 4 T cell receptor beta chains from a single sample sequenced in a study of blood T cell repertoires in COVID-19. Clones were sequenced by immunoSEQ multiplex PCR, and TCRdb holds only the in-frame ones, with some missing. The sample carries about 300,000 clones, 75% to 90% recorded once. The sequencing input was PBMCs or T cells enriched from blood (not recorded which). Source of these receptors: a woman aged 25 to 45 who had been exposed to COVID-19.

The CDR3 DNA sequence: TGTGCCAGCAGTCTGACAGGAACCACTTACAATGAGCAGTTCTTC. Translation: CASSLTGTTYNEQFF. The V gene is TRBV27, the J gene TRBJ2-1; TRBD1 might be the D (6 bases). In germline, CDR1 is MNHEY, CDR2 SMNVEV (reference sequence). Trimming pared 5 bases from V and 4 bases from J, leaving 15 bases between. This CDR3 comprises 15 residues.

The CDR3 nucleotides read TGTGCCAGCAGGGGACAGGGACAGGGGCGTACTGAAGCTTTCTTT. It codes for CASRGQGQGRTEAFF. V usage is TRBV28 and J usage is TRBJ1-1; 10 bases are shared with TRBD1. The CDR3 is made up of 15 amino acids. The germline V gene has CDR1 MDHEN and CDR2 SYDVKM. V gave up 6 bases and J gave up 5 bases; unmatched junction bases: 9.

The gene calls are TRBV7-9 and TRBJ2-7, with TRBD1 identical over 12 bases. The CDR3 length is 16 residues. Looked up from germline, CDR1 is SEHNR and CDR2 is FQNEAQ (reference sequence). V gave up 5 bases and J gave up 0 bases; unmatched junction bases: 5. DNA for the CDR3: TGTGCCAGCAGCCCCGGGACAGGGGGCCTCTCCTACGAGCAGTACTTC. Residues: CASSPGTGGLSYEQYF. Full variable domain (rest looked up from reference TRBV7-9 and TRBJ2-7): DTGVSQNPRHKITKRGQNVTFRCDPISEHNRLYWYRQTLGQGPEFLTYFQNEAQLEKSRLLSDRFSAERPKGSFSTLEIQRTEQGDSAMYLCASSPGTGGLSYEQYFGPGTRLTVT.

The gene calls are TRBV9 and TRBJ2-2, with 8 bases matching TRBD1. Trimming removed 0 bases from V and 3 bases from J; junction bases left unmatched: 7. The germline CDR1 and CDR2 sequences are SGDLS and YYNGEE. The CDR3 loop spans 17 amino acids. The CDR3 DNA is TGTGCCAGCAGCGTAGCTCCGCAGGGGGCTCACACCGGGGAGCTGTTTTTT. Protein: CASSVAPQGAHTGELFF. Supplemented by reference TRBV9 and TRBJ2-2, the full variable domain reads DSGVTQTPKHLITATGQRVTLRCSPRSGDLSVYWYQQSLDQGLQFLIQYYNGEERAKGNILERFSAQQFPDLHSELNLSSLELGDSALYFCASSVAPQGAHTGELFFGEGSRLTVL.